A single sample gave rise to the 10 T cell receptor beta chains below, sequenced in a study of blood T cell repertoires in COVID-19. Assay: immunoSEQ multiplex PCR; the TCRdb copy retains only in-frame clones and omits some. The sample contains some 50,000 clones, over 80% of which appear only once. Material for sequencing was peripheral blood. All receptors derive from a man aged 65 to 79 with acute or convalescent COVID-19.

This sequence joins TRBV11-1 and TRBJ2-5; D is possibly TRBD2 (6 bases). Germline loops: CDR1 SGHAT, CDR2 FQDESV (reference sequence). The CDR3 extends over 14 amino acids. Trimming took 5 bases from V and 4 from J, leaving 14 bases between them. Written as DNA, the CDR3 is TGTGCCAGCAGCCAGCCCGAGGGAGGAGAGACCCAGTACTTC. Translation gives CASSQPEGGETQYF.

This chain links TRBV13 with TRBJ2-1; D is possibly TRBD1 (5 bases). CDR3 size: 16 residues. In germline, CDR1 is PRHDT, CDR2 FYEKMQ (reference sequence). Trimming shortened V by 3 bases and J by 4 bases, and 16 bases separated the two germline ends. CDR3 sequence (DNA): TGTGCCAGCAGCTTCGAAAGACCTACAGGATACAATGAGCAGTTCTTC. This translates into CASSFERPTGYNEQFF. The complete variable domain, with remaining parts taken from reference TRBV13 and TRBJ2-1, reads AAGVIQSPRHLIKEKRETATLKCYPIPRHDTVYWYQQGPGQDPQFLISFYEKMQSDKGSIPDRFSAQQFSDYHSELNMSSLELGDSALYFCASSFERPTGYNEQFFGPGTRLTVL.

V usage is TRBV7-3 and J usage is TRBJ2-2; D is perhaps TRBD1 (5 bases). The CDR3 loop spans 14 amino acids. Between the trimmed V and J ends, which lost 0 bases and 5 bases, there was a span of 7 bases. Germline V CDR1 and CDR2: SGHTA, FQGTGA. In nucleotides, the CDR3 is TGTGCCAGCAGCTTAACAGCAGGGACCGGGGAGCTGTTTTTT. Translation: CASSLTAGTGELFF.

This sequence joins TRBV4-3 and TRBJ2-1, with a weak D call TRBD1 (6 bases). CDR3 length: 16 residues. Looked up from germline, CDR1 is LGHNA and CDR2 is YSLEER. V lost 1 base and J 0 bases, leaving 10 bases between the germline ends. The CDR3 region is CASSQVGGSSYNEQFF. In DNA, the CDR3 is TGCGCCAGCAGCCAAGTAGGGGGAAGCTCCTACAATGAGCAGTTCTTC.

This rearrangement joins TRBV28 to TRBJ1-2; D perhaps matches TRBD1 (6 bases). This CDR3 spans 13 amino acids. Germline CDR1 is MDHEN and CDR2 is SYDVKM. V was shortened by 7 bases and J by 8 bases, with 17 bases between the two germline ends. CDR3 protein: CASTITGKYGYTF. In nucleotides, the CDR3 is TGTGCCAGCACTATTACAGGGAAGTACGGCTACACCTTC.

The gene calls are TRBV5-1 and TRBJ1-1; 12 nucleotides match TRBD1. Trimming cost V 3 bases and J 2 bases; bases outside gene matches: 2. The CDR3 is 15 amino acids. Germline values: CDR1 SGHRS, CDR2 YFSETQ. In DNA, the CDR3 is TGCGCCAGCAGCTGGGACAGGGGGCGCAACACTGAAGCTTTCTTT. It translates to CASSWDRGRNTEAFF.

This clone was seen only once. The rearrangement joins TRBV28 to TRBJ2-1; the D gene is possibly TRBD1 (5 bases). Germline V CDR1 and CDR2: MDHEN, SYDVKM. The V gene lost 5 bases and the J gene lost 0 bases, with 14 bases spanning the gap. This CDR3 has 16 residues. The CDR3 loop is CASSDLDRPSYNEQFF. In DNA form, the CDR3 reads TGTGCCAGCAGTGACTTAGACAGACCCTCCTACAATGAGCAGTTCTTC. Supplemented by reference TRBV28 and TRBJ2-1, the full variable domain reads DVKVTQSSRYLVKRTGEKVFLECVQDMDHENMFWYRQDPGLGLRLIYFSYDVKMKEKGDIPEGYSVSREKKERFSLILESASTNQTSMYLCASSDLDRPSYNEQFFGPGTRLTVL.

This sequence joins TRBV19 and TRBJ2-3; 10 bases are a match to TRBD2. CDR1 and CDR2 (germline): LNHDA, SQIVND (reference sequence). After removal of 2 bases from V and 0 bases from J, the junction contained 11 bases not matched to a gene. The CDR3 loop spans 19 amino acids. The CDR3 loop is CASSITASGRARSTDTQYF. The CDR3 DNA reads as TGTGCCAGTAGTATAACGGCCAGCGGGAGGGCCAGGAGCACAGATACGCAGTATTTT.

The chain uses TRBV28 and TRBJ2-7; 10 bases agree with TRBD2. Trimming cost V 7 bases and J 3 bases; bases outside gene matches: 9. The CDR3 spans 15 residues. CDR1 and CDR2 (germline): MDHEN, SYDVKM. The CDR3, as DNA: TGTGCCAGCACCTCTATAGCGGGAGGTGTCTACGAGCAGTACTTC. This encodes CASTSIAGGVYEQYF. Full variable domain (rest looked up from reference TRBV28 and TRBJ2-7): DVKVTQSSRYLVKRTGEKVFLECVQDMDHENMFWYRQDPGLGLRLIYFSYDVKMKEKGDIPEGYSVSREKKERFSLILESASTNQTSMYLCASTSIAGGVYEQYFGPGTRLTVT.

The rearrangement joins TRBV7-3 to TRBJ1-2, with a possible D match to TRBD1 (5 bases). The V and J ends lost 5 bases and 5 bases respectively, with 18 bases between them. The CDR3 contains 15 residues. CDR1 is SGHTA and CDR2 is FQGTGA in the germline V gene. The CDR3 reads CASSPGHQPLYGYTF. CDR3 bases: TGTGCCAGCAGCCCAGGGCATCAGCCCCTTTATGGCTACACCTTC.